Sequencing of this TCR beta chain was carried out in a study of multiple sclerosis patients with progressive multifocal leukoencephalopathy. General study findings and limits: PML-onset expanded TRB clones were detectable before and during natalizumab therapy.

Time point denoted: before natalizumab initiation. CDR3 length equals 14 residues. Germline assignment: CDR1 SGHTA and CDR2 FQGTGA. The germline V and J ends were trimmed by 1 base and 1 base, with 7 bases remaining between them. Profiling relied on immunoSEQ multiplex PCR, and the TCRdb table lists in-frame clones only, not all of them. The data show about 28,000 clones, with approximately 90% seen just once and approximately 1% held by the top ten. Notes on this clone: No antigen is known for it.

The chain carries TRBV7-3 and TRBJ1-1, with D uncertain. The specimen was PBMCs. The sequence was collected from a human donor with multiple sclerosis. CDR3 sequence reads: CASSLNGGNTEAFF. The CDR3 region has the DNA TGTGCCAGCAGCTTAAACGGCGGGAACACTGAAGCTTTCTTT.